This is a list of T cell receptor beta chains from one sample in a study of radiotherapy plus CTLA-4 blockade in lung cancer. TCRdb's copy holds only in-frame clones and misses some; the assay was immunoSEQ multiplex PCR. The table has about 77,000 clones, less than 85% seen once. The sample was peripheral blood, taken from a patient treated with radiotherapy plus ipilimumab. The receptor source for this set is a human donor with non-small cell lung cancer whose response to radiotherapy plus ipilimumab could not be evaluated. Both conserved end residues are part of each CDR3. Fields, in order: CDR3 protein, CDR3 DNA, J gene, CDR3 length, D gene, clone size, V gene. D genes are given only for firm matches. Size is stated for part of the rows, as once, few or many counts, or as a class when the clone is expanded.

CASSLELAGAADTQYF	TGCGCCAGCAGCTTGGAGCTAGCGGGAGCTGCAGATACGCAGTATTTT	TRBJ2-3	16	TRBD2	-	TRBV5-1
CASSQAAPLPYEQYF	TGCGCCAGCAGCCAAGCAGCGCCTCTCCCCTACGAGCAGTACTTC	TRBJ2-7	15	-	-	TRBV4-3
CATRPRQGATYGYTF	TGTGCCACCAGGCCCCGACAGGGTGCAACCTATGGCTACACCTTC	TRBJ1-2	15	TRBD1	-	TRBV19
CATRTSGGETQYF	TGTGCCACCCGGACTAGCGGAGGGGAGACCCAGTACTTC	TRBJ2-5	13	TRBD2	once	TRBV10-3
CASTLHTGGEKTQYF	TGTGCCAGCACCCTTCATACAGGGGGGGAGAAGACCCAGTACTTC	TRBJ2-5	15	-	-	TRBV7-2
CASRRLAGVSYEQYF	TGCGCCAGCAGACGACTAGCGGGGGTCTCCTACGAGCAGTACTTC	TRBJ2-7	15	TRBD2	-	TRBV4-1
CASTPGSRSTDTQYF	TGTGCCAGCACCCCCGGGAGTCGTTCCACAGATACGCAGTATTTT	TRBJ2-3	15	-	-	TRBV28
CASSYSYGYTF	TGTGCCAGCAGCTACTCCTATGGCTACACCTTC	TRBJ1-2	11	-	-	TRBV5-1
CASSELFRGRGNTIYF	TGTGCCAGCAGTGAATTATTCAGGGGGAGAGGAAACACCATATATTTT	TRBJ1-3	16	TRBD1	medium-sized	TRBV25-1
CASSLKIGEGGYTF	TGCGCCAGCAGCCTAAAAATCGGGGAGGGTGGCTACACCTTC	TRBJ1-2	14	-	-	TRBV4-3
CASSQDSHRGLTDTQYF	TGTGCCAGCAGCCAAGATTCGCACAGGGGTTTGACAGATACGCAGTATTTT	TRBJ2-3	17	TRBD1	-	TRBV4-2
CASSLPGVRYEQYF	TGTGCCAGCAGTTTACCTGGAGTGAGATACGAGCAGTACTTC	TRBJ2-7	14	-	-	TRBV28
CASSQESADRLNYGYTF	TGTGCCAGCAGCCAGGAAAGTGCCGACAGGTTAAACTATGGCTACACCTTC	TRBJ1-2	17	-	-	TRBV5-5
CASTRLSGGSGNTIYF	TGTGCCAGCACCAGACTCTCAGGGGGCTCTGGAAACACCATATATTTT	TRBJ1-3	16	TRBD1	-	TRBV2
CASRGTATNEKLFF	TGTGCCAGCAGGGGGACAGCAACTAATGAAAAACTGTTTTTT	TRBJ1-4	14	TRBD1	-	TRBV27
CASSLRGTSGGQRGYEQYF	TGTGCCAGCAGCCTGAGAGGAACTAGCGGGGGCCAAAGAGGATACGAGCAGTACTTC	TRBJ2-7	19	TRBD2	-	TRBV7-2
CASSYSTGLAVNEQFF	TGTGCCAGCAGTTACTCGACAGGACTAGCGGTAAATGAGCAGTTCTTC	TRBJ2-1	16	TRBD2	-	TRBV6-5